The clone carrying this T cell receptor (beta chain) was observed a handful of times. The antigen remains unidentified. 13 Jbeta primers and 60 Vbeta primers were used for the PCR. The table came from immunoSEQ multiplex PCR; TCRdb's copy has only in-frame clones and leaves some out. The sample lists more than 100,000 clones, just under 80% seen once, with about 1.5% in the top ten. The sample originates from a study of cytomegalovirus exposure and HLA in healthy donors. General study findings and limits: Later analysis indicated greater clonal expansion among HLA-associated TCR beta chains than among equally common other chains.

The ends lost 6 bases at V and 13 bases at J; junction bases unmatched: 9. CDR3 length: 11 amino acids. From germline, CDR1 is DFQATT and CDR2 SNEGSKA (reference sequence). The specimen was PBMCs. The clonotype was recovered from a woman in her late teens or twenties in good health and CMV-seronegative. J is TRBJ2-5 and V is TRBV20-1; 9 positions agree with TRBD1. CDR3 sequence reads: CSAEQGAARYF. The CDR3, as DNA: TGCAGTGCAGAACAGGGGGCAGCCCGGTACTTC.